This is a list of T cell receptor beta chains from one sample in a study of graft-versus-host responses after intestinal transplantation. The repertoire was sequenced with immunoSEQ multiplex PCR; TCRdb's copy has only in-frame clones and lacks some. The sample lists about 120,000 clones, approximately 95% occurring once. Their antigens are not known. This specimen consisted of unstimulated CD8+ T cells sorted from spleen or lymph node cells, obtained before intestinal transplant. These receptors all stem from a human donor who received an intestinal transplant. The CDR3 runs from the conserved cysteine through the conserved F or W. The order of the fields is clone size, J gene, V gene, D gene, CDR3 DNA, CDR3 protein. A D gene is named only where the DNA matches it firmly. Size is stated for part of the rows, as once, few or many counts, or as a class when the clone is expanded.

NA,TRBJ1-4,TRBV15,NA,TGTGCCACCGGCACCGGCGGGGCAACTAATGAAAAACTGTTTTTT,CATGTGGATNEKLFF
NA,TRBJ2-1,TRBV5-1,NA,TGCGCCAGCAGTTTGACATCACCCCCCTACAATGAGCAGTTCTTC,CASSLTSPPYNEQFF
NA,TRBJ2-2,TRBV11-2,NA,TGTGCCAGCAGTTTAAGGGGGTTAAACACCGGGGAGCTGTTTTTT,CASSLRGLNTGELFF
NA,TRBJ2-7,TRBV7-9,NA,TGTGCCAGCAGCTTAGGCAGTGTGACCTACGAGCAGTACTTC,CASSLGSVTYEQYF
NA,TRBJ2-7,TRBV2,NA,TGTGCCAGCAGTGAACGGCTGGCCCTAAACGAGCAGTACTTC,CASSERLALNEQYF
NA,TRBJ2-1,TRBV27,TRBD2,TGTGCCAGCAGACTAGCGGGAGCCCTGGGTCTCTACAATGAGCAGTTCTTC,CASRLAGALGLYNEQFF
NA,TRBJ2-7,TRBV14,NA,TGTGCCAGCAGCCAAGAAGGGTTCGAGCAGTACTTC,CASSQEGFEQYF
NA,TRBJ2-7,TRBV5-1,NA,TGCGCCAGCAGCTTGGATTGGACAGACCTCTCCTACGAGCAGTACTTC,CASSLDWTDLSYEQYF
NA,TRBJ1-2,TRBV28,NA,TGTGCCAGCAGTTTGGCCCACACTAATGGCTACACCTTC,CASSLAHTNGYTF
NA,TRBJ1-3,TRBV30,TRBD1,TGTGCCTCAGAAGGGGGCAGGGATAGATTTGTAAACACCATATATTTT,CASEGGRDRFVNTIYF
NA,TRBJ2-1,TRBV2,TRBD2,TGTGCCAGCGGTCACGGGACTAGCGGAAGAGGCGACCCCTACAATGAGCAGTTCTTC,CASGHGTSGRGDPYNEQFF
NA,TRBJ2-2,TRBV7-2,NA,TGTGCCAGCACTCTCAACACCGGGGAGCTGTTTTTT,CASTLNTGELFF
few,TRBJ2-2,TRBV4-3,NA,TGCGCCAGCTCATCAAGTGTTCCCACCGGGGAGCTGTTTTTT,CASSSSVPTGELFF
NA,TRBJ1-1,TRBV4-2,NA,TGTGCCAGCAGCCAAACAGAAGGACGATTGAACACTGAAGCTTTCTTT,CASSQTEGRLNTEAFF
NA,TRBJ2-3,TRBV19,TRBD2,TGTGCCAGTAGTATATTGACCAGCGGGAGTTTGGCAGATACGCAGTATTTT,CASSILTSGSLADTQYF
once,TRBJ1-1,TRBV19,TRBD1,TGTGCCAGTAGTAGCGCGACAGGGGTGCCCACTGAAGCTTTCTTT,CASSSATGVPTEAFF
NA,TRBJ2-1,TRBV11-3,TRBD2,TGTGCCAGCAGCTCTAGCGGGGGGTACAATGAGCAGTTCTTC,CASSSSGGYNEQFF
NA,TRBJ2-1,TRBV27,TRBD2,TGTGCCAGCACCGGGACTAGCGGCGAGCAGTTCTTC,CASTGTSGEQFF
NA,TRBJ1-5,TRBV27,NA,TGTGCCAGCGGCCCTGGGGGTATTAATCAGCCCCAGCATTTT,CASGPGGINQPQHF
NA,TRBJ2-7,TRBV5-1,NA,TGCGCCAGCAGCTTCAGTCAGAAACCAAGCTCCTACGAGCAGTACTTC,CASSFSQKPSSYEQYF